Presented here are 25 T cell receptor beta chains from one specimen sequenced in a study of T cells in Graves' hyperthyroidism and ophthalmopathy. Amplification of TCR beta CDR3 regions was performed using RNA transcripts as template. HTBI primers were employed in a first-round RT-PCR of the TCR CDR3. TCRdb re-analysed the multiplex PCR reads in MiXCR, keeping a single row per CDR3 protein. The table lists a few hundred thousand distinct CDR3 sequences, 15% to 19% of them singletons. The sequenced sample was blood. The receptors come from a woman in her 30s with Graves' hyperthyroidism.

J is TRBJ2-7 and V is TRBV7-9; the D call may be TRBD1 or TRBD2 (6 bases each). This CDR3 spans 13 amino acids. Germline CDR1 SEHNR, CDR2 FQNEAQ (reference sequence). V dropped 3 bases and J dropped 5 bases, with 11 bases sitting between them. This chain's CDR3 is CASSFGGHNEQYF. DNA of the CDR3: TGTGCCAGCAGCTTTGGGGGGCATAACGAGCAGTACTTC.

This clonotype has ten or more counts. The V call is TRBV7-2, the J call TRBJ2-1; a possible D gene is TRBD2 (7 bases). The germline V gene encodes CDR1 SGHTA and CDR2 FQGNSA. This CDR3 is built from 13 residues. Trimming took off 4 bases at V and 9 bases at J, with 13 bases between the two ends. The CDR3 nucleotides read TGTGCCAGCAGCTCACGAGGGGGGGTTGAGCAGTTCTTC. This gives the protein CASSSRGGVEQFF.

The chain recombines TRBV6-1 with TRBJ2-7; the match to TRBD2 covers 7 bases. CDR1 is MNHNS, CDR2 SASEGT, per germline. The CDR3 spans 14 residues. With V trimmed by 4 bases and J by 2 bases, 5 bases remained unmatched. DNA for the CDR3: TGTGCCAGCAGTGCCACTAGCGACCCCTACGAGCAGTACTTC. Translation gives CASSATSDPYEQYF.

The chain carries TRBV12-5 and TRBJ1-5; D might be TRBD1 (5 bases). The germline V gene has CDR1 LGHNT and CDR2 FRNRAP. CDR3 size: 17 residues. The V end lost 0 bases, the J end lost 2 bases, and 14 bases lay between the germline ends. CDR3 bases: TGTGCTAGTGGTTTGGTATTTGAGGGACTCGGCAATCAGCCCCAGCATTTT. Its protein product is CASGLVFEGLGNQPQHF.

This clonotype was detected many times. The V gene is TRBV20-1, the J gene TRBJ2-5; TRBD2 agrees at 7 bases. Germline V lookup: CDR1 DFQATT, CDR2 SNEGSKA (reference sequence). Unmatched junction bases numbered 9, after V lost 3 bases and J lost 2 bases. The CDR3 covers 15 residues. CDR3: CSASRPSGLQETQYF. CDR3 coding DNA: TGCAGTGCTAGTCGGCCTAGCGGACTTCAAGAGACCCAGTACTTC.

There are a few counts of this clonotype. The CDR3 DNA sequence: TGCGCCAGCAGCTTGGTTCTAGCGGGAGAGGTTGAGCAGTTCTTC. It encodes CASSLVLAGEVEQFF. The chain combines TRBV5-1 with TRBJ2-1, with 10 positions matching TRBD2. The germline V gene has CDR1 SGHRS and CDR2 YFSETQ. This CDR3 has 15 residues. The trim removed 0 bases at V and 9 bases at J, leaving 6 bases unmatched.

This clonotype was recorded many times. This chain joins TRBV6-1 and TRBJ2-6; the D is unclear. V was trimmed by 7 bases and J by 0 bases, leaving 16 bases between them. The CDR3 consists of 17 residues. CDR1 is MNHNS and CDR2 is SASEGT in the germline V gene. CDR3 nucleotides: TGTGCCAGCACGATGGGGTTCTACAGCTCTGGGGCCAACGTCCTGACTTTC. Translating it yields CASTMGFYSSGANVLTF.

Ten or more counts support this clonotype. This sequence joins TRBV5-1 and TRBJ2-1, with D maybe TRBD2 (6 bases). Germline CDR1 is SGHRS and CDR2 is YFSETQ. V was cut by 2 bases and J by 0 bases, with 21 bases left in between. This CDR3 has 19 residues. The CDR3 sequence is CASSFSLDGLASSYNEQFF. The CDR3 DNA reads TGCGCCAGCAGCTTTTCATTAGATGGGCTAGCGAGCTCCTACAATGAGCAGTTCTTC.

Many counts were recorded for this clonotype. The genes are TRBV7-2 and TRBJ2-7; 11 nucleotides match TRBD2. Germline V gives CDR1 SGHTA, CDR2 FQGNSA. CDR3 length equals 15 residues. V dropped 1 base and J dropped 3; count of bases not matched to a gene: 2. The CDR3 reads CASSLELAGDYEQYF. The CDR3 DNA sequence: TGTGCCAGCAGCTTAGAACTAGCGGGAGACTACGAGCAGTACTTC.

The table lists this clonotype with a few counts. With a much larger clone just one base away, this may be a read error. The genes are TRBV28 and TRBJ2-7; 7 nucleotides agree with TRBD1. The germline gives CDR1 MDHEN, CDR2 SYDVKM. The CDR3 runs 15 residues. The J segment lost 5 bases and the V segment lost 5 bases, leaving 12 bases of the junction unmatched. The CDR3 bases are TGTGCCAGCAGTATTCGGCAGGGGGTAGCCCACGAGCAGTACTTC. Its protein is CASSIRQGVAHEQYF.

This clonotype was observed at least ten times. This rearrangement joins TRBV29-1 to TRBJ2-7; TRBD2 is a possible D gene (5 bases). Germline lookup yields CDR1 SQVTM and CDR2 ANQGSEA. Trimming removed 3 bases from V and 4 bases from J, with 10 bases in between. The CDR3 extends over 12 amino acids. In nucleotides, the CDR3 is TGCAGCGTTGAGGAGGCGCCTTACGAGCAGTACTTC. The encoded protein is CSVEEAPYEQYF.

The DNA of the CDR3 is TGCAGTGTCCTCGGACAGGGAACCTACGAGCAGTACTTC. Translation gives CSVLGQGTYEQYF. The chain has TRBV20-1 and TRBJ2-7; the match to TRBD1 covers 8 bases. The CDR3 runs to 13 residues. V was pared by 7 bases and J by 2 bases, with 7 bases of the junction left unmatched. CDR1 and CDR2 (germline): DFQATT, SNEGSKA (reference sequence).

The CDR3 nucleotides are TGTGCCAGCAGTTTAACGGACCACGCTTACAATGAGCAGTACTTC. This encodes CASSLTDHAYNEQYF. The J gene is TRBJ2-1, the V gene TRBV27; no reliable D call. The last part of the DNA fits TRBJ2-7 better; the J call may be wrong. CDR1 MNHEY and CDR2 SMNVEV come from the germline V gene (reference sequence). This CDR3 has 15 residues.

Notes on this clonotype: A much more abundant neighbour one base away suggests this may be a read error. J is TRBJ2-7 and V is TRBV20-1; 9 bases match TRBD2. Germline V CDR1 and CDR2: DFQATT, SNEGSKA (reference sequence). The junction had 13 bases not matched to a gene; V was cut back by 6 bases and J by 7 bases. The length of the CDR3 is 14 residues. The CDR3 bases are TGCAGTGCCCCTCGGCTAGCGGGAATCGATGAGCAGTACTTC. This sequence encodes CSAPRLAGIDEQYF.

Many counts were recorded for this clonotype. This chain connects TRBV15 to TRBJ2-3; no clear D gene. The CDR3 runs to 14 residues. CDR1 LNHNV and CDR2 YYDKDF come from the germline V gene (reference sequence). V was clipped by 1 base and J by 4 bases, with 9 bases between them. Written as DNA, the CDR3 is TGTGCCACCAGCAGAGGAACTCGACCAGATACGCAGTATTTT. Translating it yields CATSRGTRPDTQYF.

The chain combines TRBV10-3 with TRBJ2-1; no clear D. Per the germline V gene, CDR1 is ENHRY and CDR2 is SYGVKD. The CDR3 runs to 16 residues. V was clipped by 0 bases and J by 12 bases, with 21 bases between them. For the CDR3, the DNA is TGTGCCATCAGTGAGTCCGCAGGCCCCCACACGATTGTGCAGTTCTTC. Translating gives CAISESAGPHTIVQFF.

Only a few counts were recorded for this clonotype. CDR3 bases: TGTGCCAGCAGCTTAGGCAGGACCAAAGCTTTCTTT. It codes for CASSLGRTKAFF. The chain links TRBV7-8 to TRBJ1-1, with D unclear. Germline values: CDR1 SGHVS, CDR2 FQNEAQ. The CDR3 has 12 residues. V lost 1 base to trimming and J lost 9 bases, with 9 bases between them.

This clonotype was observed a handful of times. This chain uses TRBV20-1 with TRBJ2-7; D call uncertain. The germline V gene encodes CDR1 DFQATT and CDR2 SNEGSKA (reference sequence). V was clipped by 3 bases and J by 3 bases, with 12 bases between them. The CDR3 length is 13 residues. The CDR3 spells CSASYPEYYEQYF. CDR3 nucleotides: TGCAGTGCTAGTTACCCGGAATACTACGAGCAGTACTTC.

A remark on this clonotype: This sequence may be a read error, since a much larger clone differs from it by one base. The genes are TRBV27 and TRBJ2-7; D unresolved. Germline CDR1 is MNHEY and CDR2 is SMNVEV (reference sequence). V lost 4 bases, J lost 1 base, and 17 bases lay in between. This CDR3 contains 16 residues. This CDR3 is CASSSKPWGYSYEQYF. CDR3 bases: TGTGCCAGCAGTTCAAAGCCGTGGGGATATTCCTACGAGCAGTACTTC.

Many counts were recorded for this clonotype. The rearrangement joins TRBV5-1 to TRBJ2-2, with no clear D. Trimming cost V 2 bases and J 2 bases, with 10 bases left between them. The CDR3 loop spans 15 amino acids. Germline assignment: CDR1 SGHRS and CDR2 YFSETQ. CDR3 amino acids: CASSFSGKNTGELFF. CDR3 DNA: TGCGCCAGCAGCTTCTCGGGTAAAAACACCGGGGAGCTGTTTTTT.

This clonotype was counted at least ten times. The J gene is TRBJ1-2, the V gene TRBV20-1; 7 nucleotides line up with TRBD1. With 0 bases clipped from V and 7 bases from J, the junction kept 11 bases outside the gene matches. Germline V lookup: CDR1 DFQATT, CDR2 SNEGSKA (reference sequence). This CDR3 comprises 15 residues. The CDR3 sequence is CSARDGDRARGGYTF. CDR3 nucleotides: TGCAGTGCTAGAGATGGGGACAGAGCCCGGGGTGGCTACACCTTC.

V and J are TRBV10-3 and TRBJ2-7; TRBD2 matches at 7 bases. The length of the CDR3 is 20 residues. The junction had 21 bases not matched to a gene; V was cut back by 2 bases and J by 2 bases. CDR1 and CDR2 from the germline V gene are ENHRY and SYGVKD. CDR3 sequence reads: CAISEPARRGSVAETYEQYF. As DNA, the CDR3 is TGTGCCATCAGTGAGCCCGCTAGGCGGGGGTCTGTAGCGGAGACCTACGAGCAGTACTTC.

V and J are TRBV27 and TRBJ2-2, with D possibly TRBD2 on 6 matching bases. V was trimmed by 5 bases and J by 2 bases, leaving 18 bases between them. The CDR3 loop spans 17 amino acids. Germline CDR1 and CDR2: MNHEY and SMNVEV (reference sequence). The CDR3 region is CASSTVGRRGNTGELFF. The CDR3 DNA reads as TGTGCCAGCAGTACGGTTGGGAGGAGAGGAAACACCGGGGAGCTGTTTTTT.

This clonotype came up a few times. A junction end diverges from the germline sequence, so it may reflect a read error. The V call is TRBV20-1, the J call TRBJ2-4; TRBD2 matches 7 bases. Germline CDR1 DFQATT, CDR2 SNEGSKA (reference sequence). The CDR3 has 17 amino acids. The DNA of the CDR3 is TGCAGTGCTAACCAGCGGGGTTTTGGGTGGTCCAACAACATTCAGTACTTC. Its translation: CSANQRGFGWSNNIQYF.

The table lists this clonotype with many counts. This chain links TRBV5-1 with TRBJ2-7, with D possibly matching TRBD2 (6 bases). Trimming removed 0 bases from V and 2 bases from J, with 15 bases in between. This CDR3 region has 16 residues. Germline CDR1 SGHRS, CDR2 YFSETQ. DNA of the CDR3: TGCGCCAGCAGCTTGGGAAACCTAGCGATCCCCTACGAGCAGTACTTC. It specifies CASSLGNLAIPYEQYF.